Below are 14 T cell receptor beta chains sequenced from a single sample in a study of glioma-infiltrating T cells after dendritic cell vaccination. TCRdb's table, derived via immunoSEQ multiplex PCR, lists solely in-frame clones and lacks some. Among 75,000 to 100,000 clones listed, 79% were seen once. The material sequenced was blood, taken before dendritic cell vaccination. These TCRs come from a human donor with glioblastoma.

The CDR3 loop reads CASSPTSGVRYEQYF. The CDR3, as DNA: TGTGCCAGCAGTCCCACTAGCGGGGTAAGGTACGAGCAGTACTTC. V is TRBV6-5 and J is TRBJ2-7, with 10 bases lining up with TRBD2. V lost 5 bases, J lost 4 bases, and 8 bases stayed unmatched. The CDR3 is made up of 15 amino acids. Germline values: CDR1 MNHEY, CDR2 SVGAGI.

The rearrangement joins TRBV9 to TRBJ2-2, with 8 bases identical to TRBD1. V lost 2 bases, J lost 1 base, and 10 bases stayed unmatched. The CDR3 has 18 amino acids. Germline V gene data show CDR1 as SGDLS and CDR2 as YYNGEE. The DNA of the CDR3 is TGTGCCAGCAGCGTTGGGGGAACCGGGACAGGGAACACCGGGGAGCTGTTTTTT. Residues: CASSVGGTGTGNTGELFF.

The chain couples TRBV11-2 to TRBJ2-7; 9 nucleotides agree with TRBD1. Germline V gives CDR1 SGHAT, CDR2 FQNNGV. The V segment lost 3 bases and the J segment 7 bases; nucleotides outside the gene matches: 7. The CDR3 runs 14 residues. The CDR3 sequence: CASSLGQGSREQYF. For the CDR3, the DNA is TGTGCCAGCAGCTTGGGACAGGGATCGAGGGAGCAGTACTTC.

This clone was seen only once. The chain joins TRBV5-1 to TRBJ2-6; D gene uncertain. The V and J ends lost 1 base and 0 bases respectively, with 8 bases between them. This CDR3 contains 16 residues. The germline V gene has CDR1 SGHRS and CDR2 YFSETQ. The CDR3, as DNA: TGCGCCAGCAGCTTGAGAGAACTCTCTGGGGCCAACGTCCTGACTTTC. Translating gives CASSLRELSGANVLTF.

The gene calls are TRBV7-2 and TRBJ1-2, with D tentatively TRBD1 (5 bases). The length of the CDR3 is 14 residues. Germline CDR1 is SGHTA and CDR2 is FQGNSA. V was cut by 4 bases and J by 6 bases, with 15 bases left in between. The CDR3, as DNA: TGTGCCAGCAGCTATAAGACAGCCGTGAATGGCTACACCTTC. As protein: CASSYKTAVNGYTF.

The V call is TRBV7-9, the J call TRBJ1-2, with TRBD1 matching 7 bases. Trimming cost V 5 bases and J 5 bases; bases outside gene matches: 5. The CDR3 contains 13 residues. Germline values: CDR1 SEHNR, CDR2 FQNEAQ (reference sequence). DNA of the CDR3: TGTGCCAGCAGCCCCCGGGACAGTTATGGCTACACCTTC. Translation: CASSPRDSYGYTF.

The table lists this clone with a few counts. The chain carries TRBV27 and TRBJ2-5; TRBD2 matches at 9 bases. Germline V gives CDR1 MNHEY, CDR2 SMNVEV (reference sequence). The ends lost 8 bases at V and 5 bases at J; junction bases unmatched: 9. There are 14 residues in the CDR3. The CDR3 DNA reads as TGTGCCAGCGCGAAAGAGCGGGGGGTGGAGACCCAGTACTTC. Its protein product is CASAKERGVETQYF.

The chain is built from TRBV2 and TRBJ2-7; 7 bases fit TRBD2. The CDR3 length is 14 residues. J was trimmed by 3 bases and V by 3 bases; bases with no gene match: 5. Germline lookup yields CDR1 SNHLY and CDR2 FYNNEI. CDR3 coding DNA: TGTGCCAGCAGTGAGGGACGGGGGGACTACGAGCAGTACTTC. This gives the protein CASSEGRGDYEQYF.

CDR3 sequence (DNA): TGTGCCAGCAGCTTAGTGATAGGGGCAAATACTGGAAACACCATATATTTT. Its translation: CASSLVIGANTGNTIYF. This sequence joins TRBV7-8 and TRBJ1-3, with a weak D call TRBD1 (5 bases). Germline V gives CDR1 SGHVS, CDR2 FQNEAQ. The ends were cut back, 1 base at V and 2 bases at J, with 15 bases in the middle. CDR3 length: 17 amino acids.

The chain joins TRBV19 to TRBJ1-5; 7 bases map to TRBD1. The V segment lost 7 bases and the J segment 2 bases; nucleotides outside the gene matches: 11. The germline V gene encodes CDR1 LNHDA and CDR2 SQIVND (reference sequence). The CDR3 has 16 amino acids. The CDR3 DNA reads as TGTGCCAGTACCGACAGACAGGGAGATGGCAATCAGCCCCAGCATTTT. This codes for CASTDRQGDGNQPQHF.

The chain carries TRBV5-1 and TRBJ1-2, with D maybe TRBD1 (5 bases). With 4 bases removed from V and 8 bases from J, the gap between germline ends came to 33 bases. Per germline, CDR1 SGHRS and CDR2 YFSETQ. CDR3 length: 19 amino acids. CDR3 in amino acids: CASSPTSEAYRNFPRGYTF. The CDR3 nucleotides are TGCGCCAGCAGCCCCACTTCCGAGGCATACAGGAACTTCCCGAGGGGCTACACCTTC.

V usage is TRBV25-1 and J usage is TRBJ1-4; D is perhaps TRBD1 (5 bases). The CDR3 contains 14 residues. Trimming removed 0 bases at V and 8 bases at J, with 10 bases between. CDR1 and CDR2 from the germline V gene are MGHDK and SYGVNS. CDR3 in amino acids: CASSEYGGWEKLFF. CDR3 bases: TGTGCCAGCAGTGAATACGGGGGGTGGGAAAAACTGTTTTTT.

The V call is TRBV6-1, the J call TRBJ2-7; D ambiguous. The CDR3 spans 14 residues. V was cut by 3 bases and J by 2 bases, with 11 bases left in between. Germline CDR1 is MNHNS and CDR2 is SASEGT. The CDR3 loop is CASSDVPGPYEQYF. CDR3 DNA sequence: TGTGCCAGCAGTGATGTTCCAGGCCCCTACGAGCAGTACTTC.

This clone appeared many times. V usage is TRBV30 and J usage is TRBJ2-7; D might be TRBD2 (5 bases). Germline V gene sequence: CDR1 GTSNPN, CDR2 SVGIG (reference sequence). Trimming cost V 1 base and J 3 bases, with 7 bases left between them. The length of the CDR3 is 12 residues. The CDR3 region is CAWSGLLYEQYF. The CDR3 nucleotides are TGTGCCTGGAGTGGACTACTCTACGAGCAGTACTTC.